A selection of T cell receptor beta chains follows, all from one sample in a study of OX40 agonist ivuxolimab in advanced cancers. Produced via immunoSEQ multiplex PCR; TCRdb's table is partial and in-frame only. The data hold over 85,000 clones, with less than 95% observed a single time. The sample was CD4+ or CD8+ T cells sorted from blood, taken in a trial of the OX40 agonist ivuxolimab. These receptors were taken from an adult with an advanced solid tumor such as melanoma, head and neck, liver or kidney cancer. Each CDR3 is given with its conserved first and last residue. Fields, in order: clone size, V gene, CDR3 length, J gene, D gene, CDR3 protein, CDR3 DNA. A D gene is named only where the DNA matches it firmly. Only part of the rows carry a size: once, few, many, or a class if the clone is expanded.

-,TRBV7-2,14,TRBJ2-5,TRBD2,CASSLGLAVETQYF,TGTGCCAGCAGCTTGGGACTAGCGGTTGAGACCCAGTACTTC
-,TRBV27,15,TRBJ2-7,TRBD1,CASSLSAGGAYEQYF,TGTGCCAGCAGTTTATCTGCAGGGGGCGCCTACGAGCAGTACTTC
-,TRBV19,18,TRBJ2-3,TRBD2,CASSKAQTSGMSTDTQYF,TGTGCCAGTAGTAAAGCCCAGACTAGCGGGATGAGCACAGATACGCAGTATTTT
once,TRBV19,16,TRBJ1-1,TRBD1,CASSARPGQGSTEAFF,TGTGCCAGTAGTGCCCGACCGGGACAGGGGAGCACTGAAGCTTTCTTT
few,TRBV28,12,TRBJ1-1,-,CATLRSRTEAFF,TGTGCCACCCTTCGGAGCCGAACTGAAGCTTTCTTT
-,TRBV7-2,15,TRBJ2-2,TRBD2,CASSSLAGATGELFF,TGTGCCAGCAGCTCCCTAGCGGGAGCCACCGGGGAGCTGTTTTTT
-,TRBV12-2,16,TRBJ2-1,-,CASRLWPGGRAGEQFF,TGTGCAAGTCGCTTATGGCCTGGAGGGAGGGCCGGTGAGCAGTTCTTC
-,TRBV7-3,15,TRBJ2-1,TRBD2,CASSPILAGQNEQFF,TGTGCCAGCAGCCCCATCCTAGCGGGGCAAAATGAGCAGTTCTTC
once,TRBV11-3,15,TRBJ2-7,TRBD1,CASSPGTGGSDEQYF,TGTGCCAGCAGCCCCGGGACAGGGGGCAGCGACGAGCAGTACTTC
-,TRBV27,16,TRBJ2-7,-,CASSLFSKGPSYEQYF,TGTGCCAGCAGTTTATTCTCAAAGGGGCCCTCCTACGAGCAGTACTTC
-,TRBV29-1,13,TRBJ2-2,-,CSVEGRNTGELFF,TGCAGCGTTGAGGGGCGGAACACCGGGGAGCTGTTTTTT
few,TRBV5-1,15,TRBJ1-4,TRBD1,CASSAGQATNEKLFF,TGCGCCAGCAGCGCAGGACAGGCAACTAATGAAAAACTGTTTTTT
-,TRBV7-2,16,TRBJ2-2,TRBD2,CASRPGLASNTGELFF,TGTGCCAGCAGGCCGGGACTAGCGTCGAACACCGGGGAGCTGTTTTTT
-,TRBV11-3,11,TRBJ2-7,-,CASSLLGEQYF,TGTGCCAGCAGCTTACTCGGCGAGCAGTACTTC
once,TRBV10-3,14,TRBJ2-3,-,CAITRDIRTDTQYF,TGTGCCATCACTCGGGATATTAGGACAGATACGCAGTATTTT
-,TRBV7-3,15,TRBJ2-2,-,CASSHPEPGTGELFF,TGTGCCAGCAGCCATCCAGAGCCGGGCACCGGGGAGCTGTTTTTT
-,TRBV7-2,15,TRBJ2-6,TRBD2,CASSFGLAGANVLTF,TGTGCCAGCAGCTTTGGACTAGCTGGGGCCAACGTCCTGACTTTC
-,TRBV29-1,15,TRBJ1-4,-,CSVEVRSATNEKLFF,TGCAGCGTTGAAGTGCGGTCCGCAACTAATGAAAAACTGTTTTTT
few,TRBV7-8,15,TRBJ1-5,-,CASSSQRAQHQPQHF,TGTGCCAGCAGCTCCCAGCGGGCCCAACATCAGCCCCAGCATTTT
-,TRBV11-3,12,TRBJ2-3,-,CASSKDTDTQYF,TGTGCCAGCAGTAAGGATACAGATACGCAGTATTTT
few,TRBV11-2,15,TRBJ2-7,TRBD2,CASSFGEGPEYEQYF,TGTGCCAGCAGCTTTGGGGAGGGGCCCGAGTACGAGCAGTACTTC
-,TRBV7-6,13,TRBJ1-4,TRBD1,CASSPRDRGQMFF,TGTGCCAGCAGCCCGCGGGACAGGGGGCAAATGTTTTTT
-,TRBV7-2,14,TRBJ1-1,TRBD1,CASTLTGSATEAFF,TGTGCCAGCACCCTGACAGGGTCGGCCACTGAAGCTTTCTTT
-,TRBV2,13,TRBJ2-7,-,CASSSFGGLRQYF,TGTGCCAGCAGTAGTTTCGGGGGGCTCAGGCAGTACTTC
-,TRBV7-9,14,TRBJ2-7,-,CASSLARGAGEQYF,TGTGCCAGCAGCTTAGCCCGAGGGGCTGGCGAGCAGTACTTC
-,TRBV5-4,14,TRBJ2-1,-,CASSLAGPYNEQFF,TGTGCCAGCAGCTTGGCCGGTCCCTACAATGAGCAGTTCTTC
-,TRBV4-2,14,TRBJ1-6,-,CASSQDLIGSAKEF,TGTGCCAGCAGCCAAGATCTGATAGGGTCCGCGAAAGAATTT
-,TRBV6-1,14,TRBJ1-5,TRBD1,CASSIRQGGQPQHF,TGTGCCAGCAGTATCCGACAGGGTGGCCAGCCCCAGCATTTT
-,TRBV4-3,17,TRBJ2-2,-,CASSQVAPNTGPGELFF,TGCGCCAGCAGCCAAGTTGCCCCGAACACGGGACCCGGGGAGCTGTTTTTT
few,TRBV19,14,TRBJ2-2,-,CASSIRQNTGELFF,TGTGCCAGTAGTATTCGGCAGAACACCGGGGAGCTGTTTTTT